This TCR beta chain was captured by sequencing in a study of T cell changes during pregnancy in multiple sclerosis. Only in-frame clones appear in the TCRdb table, and some are missing; sequencing was by immunoSEQ multiplex PCR. The table has tens of thousands of clones, 80% to 90% seen once. Trimming removed 5 bases from V and 5 bases from J, with 19 bases in between. Germline V gives CDR1 SGHVS, CDR2 FNYEAQ. This CDR3 is 15 amino acids long. This clonotype originated in a female donor with multiple sclerosis, enrolled in a pregnancy study. Sequenced material: CD4+ T cells from peripheral blood mononuclear cells, taken in the first trimester of pregnancy. The chain combines TRBV7-6 with TRBJ2-7, with TRBD2 as a possible D gene (6 bases). The CDR3 loop reads CASSAIGAGQDEQYF. Here the CDR3 DNA reads TGTGCCAGCAGCGCGATCGGAGCGGGCCAGGACGAGCAGTACTTC.